The 31 T cell receptor beta chains below all came from one sample that was sequenced in a study of CD8 T cells in Susac syndrome. Random hexamers served to reverse transcribe about 0.45 to 1 ug RNA. TCRdb reanalysed the immunoSEQ multiplex PCR reads using MiXCR and keeps one entry per CDR3 protein. The sample holds about 210,000 distinct CDR3 sequences; 95% are singletons and the top ten take 0.095%. The source material was CD4+ T cells from PBMCs. Receptor source: a human donor with multiple sclerosis.

The genes are TRBV9 and TRBJ2-5; maybe TRBD1 (5 bases). CDR1 and CDR2 (germline): SGDLS, YYNGEE. The CDR3 consists of 14 residues. V gave up 3 bases and J gave up 9 bases, with 18 bases separating them. As DNA, the CDR3 is TGTGCCAGCAGCGCGACGACCCGGCAAGGGGCCCAGTACTTC. Translated: CASSATTRQGAQYF.

In nucleotides, the CDR3 is TGCAGTGCTAGGGCTAGCGGGGGCCTCTACGAGCAGTACTTC. Translated, it gives CSARASGGLYEQYF. The chain employs TRBV20-1 and TRBJ2-7, with 10 bases lining up with TRBD2. V lost 3 bases to trimming and J lost 3 bases; unmatched junction nucleotides: 5. CDR3 length equals 14 residues. Germline lookup yields CDR1 DFQATT and CDR2 SNEGSKA (reference sequence).

This chain links TRBV30 with TRBJ2-7, with no clear D. Looked up from germline, CDR1 is GTSNPN and CDR2 is SVGIG (reference sequence). V gave up 2 bases and J gave up 2 bases, with 7 bases separating them. This CDR3 comprises 12 residues. CDR3 sequence reads: CAWSRGPYEQYF. DNA for the CDR3: TGTGCCTGGAGTAGAGGCCCCTACGAGCAGTACTTC.

The CDR3 bases are TGTGCCACCAGCAGAGGCGGGGGGAGAGGCTACGAGCAGTACTTC. This gives the protein CATSRGGGRGYEQYF. The chain has TRBV15 and TRBJ2-7, with 8 bases identical to TRBD2. The CDR3 length is 15 residues. The V gene's germline CDR1 is LNHNV and CDR2 YYDKDF (reference sequence). V shed 1 base and J 3 bases; nucleotides not matched to a gene: 5.

V gene TRBV12-3 or TRBV12-4 combines with J gene TRBJ1-1, with a weak D call TRBD1 (5 bases). Trimming removed 5 bases from V and 1 base from J, with 11 bases in between. The CDR3 covers 14 residues. This CDR3 reads CASSVGGANTEAFF. CDR3 bases: TGTGCCAGCAGTGTCGGCGGGGCGAACACTGAAGCTTTCTTT.

The chain is built from TRBV6-5 and TRBJ2-3, with 9 bases identical to TRBD2. Germline loops: CDR1 MNHEY, CDR2 SVGAGI. There are 16 residues in the CDR3. Trimming cost V 4 bases and J 1 base; bases outside gene matches: 6. Here the CDR3 DNA reads TGTGCCAGCAGTTCCTCTAGCGGGGCCCGCACAGATACGCAGTATTTT. The encoded protein is CASSSSSGARTDTQYF.

The chain combines TRBV5-1 with TRBJ2-3; D ambiguous. CDR1 is SGHRS and CDR2 is YFSETQ in the germline V gene. V dropped 6 bases and J dropped 0 bases, with 17 bases sitting between them. The CDR3 covers 16 residues. The CDR3 DNA is TGCGCCAGCACCCTGTCTTTCGCGACTAGCACAGATACGCAGTATTTT. It yields the protein CASTLSFATSTDTQYF.

The chain links TRBV2 to TRBJ1-1; no reliable D call. Germline loops: CDR1 SNHLY, CDR2 FYNNEI. Trimming pared 8 bases from V and 3 bases from J, leaving 7 bases between. The CDR3 totals 11 residues. CDR3 in DNA: TGTGCCAGCGACCGGGACACTGAAGCTTTCTTT. It translates to CASDRDTEAFF.

The V call is TRBV29-1, the J call TRBJ2-2; 9 bases map to TRBD1. Germline CDR1 is SQVTM and CDR2 is ANQGSEA. Germline trimming cut 4 bases from V and 7 bases from J; bases unmatched to any gene: 4. The length of the CDR3 is 13 residues. The CDR3 coding sequence is TGCAGCGTTGGTACAGGGGGCTTCGGGGAGCTGTTTTTT. Amino acid sequence: CSVGTGGFGELFF.

The chain is built from TRBV30 and TRBJ2-7, with TRBD1 matching 10 bases. CDR1 and CDR2 (germline): GTSNPN, SVGIG (reference sequence). The V segment lost 2 bases and the J segment 6 bases; nucleotides outside the gene matches: 7. CDR3 size: 14 residues. The CDR3, as DNA: TGTGCCTGGAGTACCTGGGACAGGGGTTTCGAGCAGTACTTC. It codes for CAWSTWDRGFEQYF.

The V call is TRBV12-3 or TRBV12-4, the J call TRBJ2-5; no definite D call. The CDR3 runs 12 residues. Trimming left V 8 bases short and J 1 base short, with 8 bases between. The CDR3 nucleotides read TGTGCCAGCGGCAGGATCCAAGAGACCCAGTACTTC. Protein: CASGRIQETQYF.

The chain joins TRBV20-1 to TRBJ2-7; 12 nucleotides match TRBD2. Germline V gene data show CDR1 as DFQATT and CDR2 as SNEGSKA (reference sequence). V shed 6 bases, J shed 4 bases, and the junction held 7 bases outside the gene matches. CDR3 length: 14 amino acids. In nucleotides, the CDR3 is TGCAGTGCACCTACTAGCGGGGGGTATTACGAGCAGTACTTC. It specifies CSAPTSGGYYEQYF.

The chain is built from TRBV27 and TRBJ2-5; D tentatively reads TRBD1 or TRBD2 (5 bases each). Germline values: CDR1 MNHEY, CDR2 SMNVEV (reference sequence). The CDR3 sequence is 15 residues long. Trimming stripped 7 bases from V and 0 bases from J, with 15 bases between. This CDR3 reads CASNPTRDHQETQYF. CDR3 bases: TGTGCCAGCAATCCCACAAGGGACCACCAAGAGACCCAGTACTTC.

The chain recombines TRBV5-1 with TRBJ2-1; 8 nucleotides match TRBD2. Germline assignment: CDR1 SGHRS and CDR2 YFSETQ. V shed 6 bases and J 7 bases; nucleotides not matched to a gene: 15. CDR3 length: 16 amino acids. CDR3 region: CASTPRAGGLSNEQFF. The CDR3 DNA follows: TGCGCCAGCACCCCGAGGGCGGGAGGCCTTTCTAATGAGCAGTTCTTC.

The sample holds one count of this clonotype. CDR3 DNA sequence: TGTGCCACCAGCAGAGATTGGGGAACTGAAGCTTTCTTT. This gives the protein CATSRDWGTEAFF. The rearrangement links TRBV15 to TRBJ1-1; D not certain. The V end was cut by 0 bases, the J end by 5 bases, with 7 bases between. CDR1 is LNHNV, CDR2 YYDKDF, per germline (reference sequence). The CDR3 totals 13 residues. Supplemented by reference TRBV15 and TRBJ1-1, the full variable domain reads DAMVIQNPRYQVTQFGKPVTLSCSQTLNHNVMYWYQQKSSQAPKLLFHYYDKDFNNEADTPDNFQSRRPNTSFCFLDIRSPGLGDTAMYLCATSRDWGTEAFFGQGTRLTVV.

CDR3 amino acids: CSARDSGLAIISYEQYF. The DNA for the CDR3 is TGCAGTGCTAGAGATTCGGGACTAGCGATCATCTCCTACGAGCAGTACTTC. V gene TRBV20-1 combines with J gene TRBJ2-7; 10 bases align to TRBD2. Per the germline V gene, CDR1 is DFQATT and CDR2 is SNEGSKA (reference sequence). This CDR3 has 17 amino acids. J lost 0 bases, V lost 0 bases, and 8 bases had no gene match.

CDR3 sequence reads: CASSFHRSTTYEQYF. CDR3 in DNA: TGTGCCAGCAGCTTTCACAGGAGTACCACCTACGAGCAGTACTTC. The genes are TRBV11-2 and TRBJ2-7; possible D gene TRBD1, 5 bases. V lost 3 bases and J lost 2, with 14 bases in between. CDR3 length: 15 amino acids. In germline, CDR1 is SGHAT, CDR2 FQNNGV.

This chain uses TRBV7-9 with TRBJ2-3, with no clear D. CDR3 size: 13 residues. The ends were cut back, 8 bases at V and 0 bases at J, with 9 bases in the middle. Germline loops: CDR1 SEHNR, CDR2 FQNEAQ (reference sequence). CDR3: CASSPDSTDTQYF. The CDR3 coding sequence is TGTGCCAGCTCACCGGACAGCACAGATACGCAGTATTTT.

The gene calls are TRBV3-1 and TRBJ2-3, with 14 positions matching TRBD2. The junction had 5 bases not matched to a gene; V was cut back by 3 bases and J by 6 bases. This CDR3 contains 16 residues. Looked up from germline, CDR1 is LGHDT and CDR2 is YNNKEL (reference sequence). The CDR3 loop reads CASSQTSGRARDTQYF. For the CDR3, the DNA is TGTGCCAGCAGCCAGACTAGCGGGAGGGCCCGGGATACGCAGTATTTT.

V and J are TRBV29-1 and TRBJ2-3, with TRBD1 identical over 9 bases. CDR1 is SQVTM, CDR2 ANQGSEA, per germline. The CDR3 covers 14 residues. V lost 7 bases and J lost 3; bases outside the gene matches: 8. The CDR3 bases are TGCAGCGAAATGGGACAGGGTTTAACAGATACGCAGTATTTT. Its protein product is CSEMGQGLTDTQYF.

V and J are TRBV7-9 and TRBJ1-4; the match to TRBD1 covers 9 bases. Germline V gives CDR1 SEHNR, CDR2 FQNEAQ (reference sequence). V was pared by 5 bases and J by 8 bases, with 6 bases of the junction left unmatched. CDR3 size: 14 residues. The CDR3 protein is CASSERTGDEKLFF. DNA for the CDR3: TGTGCCAGCAGCGAGAGGACAGGGGACGAAAAACTGTTTTTT.

This chain links TRBV20-1 with TRBJ1-2, with 7 bases matching TRBD1. This CDR3 spans 14 amino acids. J lost 4 bases, V lost 6 bases, and 11 bases had no gene match. Per germline, CDR1 DFQATT and CDR2 SNEGSKA (reference sequence). The CDR3 sequence is CSARYRDRLYGYTF. The CDR3 nucleotides read TGCAGTGCGAGGTACCGGGACAGACTCTATGGCTACACCTTC.

A word on this clonotype: At one end the junction does not follow the germline gene, possibly because of a read error. V usage is TRBV19 and J usage is TRBJ1-1; D is ambiguous. Germline V lookup: CDR1 LNHDA, CDR2 SQIVND (reference sequence). The CDR3 is 12 residues long. The CDR3: CASRLERTGAFF. In DNA form, the CDR3 reads TGTGCCAGTAGGTTAGAGCGAACTGGAGCTTTCTTT.

The chain has TRBV11-2 and TRBJ1-5; D is possibly TRBD1 (6 bases). This CDR3 region has 14 residues. The V end was cut by 5 bases, the J end by 0 bases, with 8 bases between. Germline V lookup: CDR1 SGHAT, CDR2 FQNNGV. The CDR3 sequence is CASSMTGSNQPQHF. The CDR3 coding sequence is TGTGCCAGCAGCATGACAGGTAGCAATCAGCCCCAGCATTTT. Complete variable domain (other parts from reference TRBV11-2 and TRBJ1-5): EAGVAQSPRYKIIEKRQSVAFWCNPISGHATLYWYQQILGQGPKLLIQFQNNGVVDDSQLPKDRFSAERLKGVDSTLKIQPAKLEDSAVYLCASSMTGSNQPQHFGDGTRLSIL.

The V and J genes are TRBV20-1 and TRBJ1-2; TRBD1 is a possible D gene (6 bases). The CDR3 has 13 amino acids. V lost 3 bases and J 9 bases, leaving 17 bases between the germline ends. Germline V gene lookup returns CDR1 DFQATT and CDR2 SNEGSKA (reference sequence). CDR3 nucleotides: TGCAGTGCTAGTCAAACAGGGAAAAGCCGCTACACCTTC. It encodes CSASQTGKSRYTF.

The table lists this clonotype with a count of one. V is TRBV7-2 and J is TRBJ1-2; no definite D call. Germline lookup yields CDR1 SGHTA and CDR2 FQGNSA. Trimming shortened V by 6 bases and J by 6 bases, and 11 bases separated the two germline ends. The CDR3 is made up of 12 amino acids. The CDR3 region is CASRASLHGYTF. The CDR3 DNA reads as TGTGCCAGCAGGGCATCATTGCATGGCTACACCTTC.

This chain connects TRBV5-1 to TRBJ2-6; D remains unclear. This CDR3 has 19 amino acids. Per the germline V gene, CDR1 is SGHRS and CDR2 is YFSETQ. The V end was cut by 1 base, the J end by 0 bases, with 17 bases between. CDR3 bases: TGCGCCAGCAGCTTGCTTGAAGGGTCTAGATTCTCTGGGGCCAACGTCCTGACTTTC. Protein: CASSLLEGSRFSGANVLTF.

Only a few counts were recorded for this clonotype. The chain recombines TRBV20-1 with TRBJ1-1; 9 bases match TRBD1. The CDR3 spans 13 residues. CDR1 and CDR2 from the germline V gene are DFQATT and SNEGSKA (reference sequence). V lost 3 bases, J lost 5 bases, and 4 bases stayed unmatched. Here the CDR3 reads CSASRTGVTEAFF. As DNA, the CDR3 is TGCAGTGCTAGTAGGACAGGGGTTACTGAAGCTTTCTTT.

For the CDR3, the DNA is TGTGCCAGCAGCTTGGGACAGGGTTCCTATGGCTACACCTTC. Its protein product is CASSLGQGSYGYTF. The V and J genes are TRBV5-4 and TRBJ1-2, with 7 nucleotides matching TRBD1. The V and J ends lost 0 bases and 4 bases, in that order; junction bases with no gene match: 3. The CDR3 has 14 amino acids. Germline V lookup: CDR1 SGHNT, CDR2 YYREEE (reference sequence).

The chain is built from TRBV28 and TRBJ1-2; 12 nucleotides match TRBD1. After removal of 6 bases from V and 4 bases from J, the junction contained 6 bases not matched to a gene. Germline V gene sequence: CDR1 MDHEN, CDR2 SYDVKM. The CDR3 is 15 amino acids. CDR3 nucleotide sequence: TGTGCCAGCAGGCCCGGGACAGGGGGCGTCTATGGCTACACCTTC. The encoded protein is CASRPGTGGVYGYTF.

The chain combines TRBV20-1 with TRBJ2-3; a weak D match, TRBD2 (7 bases). The CDR3 covers 13 residues. Between the trimmed V and J ends, which lost 3 bases and 2 bases, there was a span of 9 bases. Germline-derived CDR1 and CDR2 are DFQATT and SNEGSKA (reference sequence). The CDR3 sequence is CSARRGPTDTQYF. The CDR3 DNA reads as TGCAGTGCTAGGCGGGGGCCCACAGATACGCAGTATTTT.